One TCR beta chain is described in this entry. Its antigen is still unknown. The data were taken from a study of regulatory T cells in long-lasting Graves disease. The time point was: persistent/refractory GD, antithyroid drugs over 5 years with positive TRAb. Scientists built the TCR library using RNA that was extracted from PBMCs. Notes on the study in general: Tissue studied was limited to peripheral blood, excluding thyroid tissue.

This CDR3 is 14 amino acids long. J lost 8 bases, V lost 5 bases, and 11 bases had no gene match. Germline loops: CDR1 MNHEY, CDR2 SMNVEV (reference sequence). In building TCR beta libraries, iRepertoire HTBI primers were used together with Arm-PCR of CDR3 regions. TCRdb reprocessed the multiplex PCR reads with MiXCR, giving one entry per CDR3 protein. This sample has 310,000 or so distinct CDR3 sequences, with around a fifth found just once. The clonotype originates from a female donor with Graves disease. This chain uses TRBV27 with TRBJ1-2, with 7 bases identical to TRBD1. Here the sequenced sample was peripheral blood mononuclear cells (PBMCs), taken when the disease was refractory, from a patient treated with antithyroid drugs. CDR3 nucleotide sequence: TGTGCCAGCAGTATCACTCGACAGGGTTACGGCTACACCTTC. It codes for CASSITRQGYGYTF.